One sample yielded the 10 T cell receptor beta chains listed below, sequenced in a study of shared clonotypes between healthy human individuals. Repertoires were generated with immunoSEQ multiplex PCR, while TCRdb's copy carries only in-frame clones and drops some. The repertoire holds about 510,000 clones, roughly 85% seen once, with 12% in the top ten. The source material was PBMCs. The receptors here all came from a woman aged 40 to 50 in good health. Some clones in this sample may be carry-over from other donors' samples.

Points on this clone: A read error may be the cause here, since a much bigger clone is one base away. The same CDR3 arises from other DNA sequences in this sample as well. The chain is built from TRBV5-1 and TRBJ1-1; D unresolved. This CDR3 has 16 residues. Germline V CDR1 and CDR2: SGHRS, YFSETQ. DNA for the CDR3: TGCGCCAGCAGTTTGGGAATAGCGCAAGGTAACACTGAAGCTTTCTTT. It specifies CASSLGIAQGNTEAFF.

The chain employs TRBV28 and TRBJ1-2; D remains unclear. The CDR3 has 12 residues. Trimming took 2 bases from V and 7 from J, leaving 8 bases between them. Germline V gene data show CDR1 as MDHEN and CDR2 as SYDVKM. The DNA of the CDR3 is TGTGCCAGCAGTTTACTAAGTAGTGGCTACACCTTC. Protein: CASSLLSSGYTF.

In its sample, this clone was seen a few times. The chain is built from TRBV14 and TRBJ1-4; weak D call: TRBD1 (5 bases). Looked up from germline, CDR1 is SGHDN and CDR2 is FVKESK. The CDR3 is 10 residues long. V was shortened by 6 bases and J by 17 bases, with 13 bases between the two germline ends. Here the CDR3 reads CASSDSVGFF. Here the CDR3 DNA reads TGTGCCAGCAGTGACAGCGTAGGTTTTTTT. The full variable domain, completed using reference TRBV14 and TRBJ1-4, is EAGVTQFPSHSVIEKGQTVTLRCDPISGHDNLYWYRRVMGKEIKFLLHFVKESKQDESGMPNNRFLAERTGGTYSTLKVQPAELEDSGVYFCASSDSVGFFGSGTQLSVL.

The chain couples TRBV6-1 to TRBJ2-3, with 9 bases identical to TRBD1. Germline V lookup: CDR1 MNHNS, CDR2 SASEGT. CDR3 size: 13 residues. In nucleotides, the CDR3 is TGTGCTTCAGGACAGGGGTGGACAGATACGCAGTATTTT. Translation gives CASGQGWTDTQYF.

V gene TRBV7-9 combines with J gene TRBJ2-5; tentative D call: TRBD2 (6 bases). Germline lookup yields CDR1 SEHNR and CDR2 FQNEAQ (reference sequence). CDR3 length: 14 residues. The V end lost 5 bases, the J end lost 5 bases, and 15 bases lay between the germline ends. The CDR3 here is CASSPTGEFETQYF. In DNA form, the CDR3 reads TGTGCCAGCAGCCCGACGGGAGAGTTCGAGACCCAGTACTTC.

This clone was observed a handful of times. The CDR3 sequence: CASSPSGSLSYEQYF. The CDR3 DNA follows: TGTGCCAGCAGTCCGAGCGGGAGCCTCTCCTACGAGCAGTACTTC. The rearrangement uses TRBV28 and TRBJ2-7; TRBD2 agrees at 8 bases. The CDR3 contains 15 residues. V gave up 5 bases and J gave up 0 bases; unmatched junction bases: 6. From germline, CDR1 is MDHEN and CDR2 SYDVKM.

CDR3 sequence: CASSYSGVNTEAFF. In DNA, the CDR3 is TGTGCCAGCAGTTACTCGGGGGTTAACACTGAAGCTTTCTTT. V usage is TRBV6-6 and J usage is TRBJ1-1; TRBD1 is a possible D gene (5 bases). The CDR3 extends over 14 amino acids. The germline V gene has CDR1 MNHNY and CDR2 SVGAGI (reference sequence). The ends were cut back, 0 bases at V and 2 bases at J, with 7 bases in the middle.

The CDR3 DNA is TGTGCCAGCAGCTTCGCACAGGGGGACACAGATACGCAGTATTTT. Its protein is CASSFAQGDTDTQYF. The chain is built from TRBV5-4 and TRBJ2-3; 8 bases agree with TRBD1. V dropped 2 bases and J dropped 2; count of bases not matched to a gene: 4. Per the germline V gene, CDR1 is SGHNT and CDR2 is YYREEE (reference sequence). The CDR3 runs to 15 residues.

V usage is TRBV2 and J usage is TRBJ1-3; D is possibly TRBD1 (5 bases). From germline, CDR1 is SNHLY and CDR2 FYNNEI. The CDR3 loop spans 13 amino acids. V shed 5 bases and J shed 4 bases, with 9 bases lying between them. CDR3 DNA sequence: TGTGCCAGCAGTTCAGGGCGCGGAAACACCATATATTTT. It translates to CASSSGRGNTIYF.

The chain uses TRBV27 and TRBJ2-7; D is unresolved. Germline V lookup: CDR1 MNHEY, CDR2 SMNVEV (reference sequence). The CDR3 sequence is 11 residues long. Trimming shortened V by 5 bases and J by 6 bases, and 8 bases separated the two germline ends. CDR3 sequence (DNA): TGTGCCAGCAGTGAAGGTTTCGAGCAGTACTTC. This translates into CASSEGFEQYF.